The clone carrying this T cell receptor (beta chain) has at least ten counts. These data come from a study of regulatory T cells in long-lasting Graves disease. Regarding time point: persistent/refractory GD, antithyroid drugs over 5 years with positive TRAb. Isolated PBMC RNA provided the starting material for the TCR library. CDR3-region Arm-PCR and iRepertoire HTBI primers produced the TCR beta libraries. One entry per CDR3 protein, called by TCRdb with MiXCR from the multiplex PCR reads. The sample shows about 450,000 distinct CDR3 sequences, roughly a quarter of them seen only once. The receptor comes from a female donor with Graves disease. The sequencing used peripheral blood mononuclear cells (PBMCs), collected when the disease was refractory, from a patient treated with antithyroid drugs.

This CDR3 reads CASSKLVGQPGTGAIPRDQPQHF. CDR3 DNA sequence: TGTGCCAGCAGTAAACTCGTTGGACAACCGGGGACAGGGGCAATCCCGAGAGATCAGCCCCAGCATTTT. The chain is built from TRBV28 and TRBJ1-5, with 10 bases matching TRBD1. The CDR3 contains 23 residues. Looked up from germline, CDR1 is MDHEN and CDR2 is SYDVKM. V gave up 5 bases and J gave up 5 bases; unmatched junction bases: 30. The entire variable domain, with the rest obtained from reference TRBV28 and TRBJ1-5, is as follows: DVKVTQSSRYLVKRTGEKVFLECVQDMDHENMFWYRQDPGLGLRLIYFSYDVKMKEKGDIPEGYSVSREKKERFSLILESASTNQTSMYLCASSKLVGQPGTGAIPRDQPQHFGDGTRLSIL.